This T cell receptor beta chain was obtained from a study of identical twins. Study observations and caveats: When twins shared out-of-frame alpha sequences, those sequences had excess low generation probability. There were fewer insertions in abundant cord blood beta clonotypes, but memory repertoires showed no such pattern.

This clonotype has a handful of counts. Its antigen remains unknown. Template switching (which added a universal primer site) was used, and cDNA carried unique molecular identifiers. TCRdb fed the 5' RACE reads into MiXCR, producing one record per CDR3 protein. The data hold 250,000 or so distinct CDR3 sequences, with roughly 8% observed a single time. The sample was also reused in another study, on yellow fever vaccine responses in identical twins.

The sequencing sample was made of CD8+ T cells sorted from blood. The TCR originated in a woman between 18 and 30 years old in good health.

The CDR3 DNA is TGTGCCAGCAGTGGGGGGACAGACAGCCTCTCCTACGAGCAGTACTTC. This encodes CASSGGTDSLSYEQYF. J is TRBJ2-7 and V is TRBV2; 7 bases map to TRBD1. In germline, CDR1 is SNHLY, CDR2 FYNNEI. The CDR3 contains 16 residues. With 4 bases clipped from V and 0 bases from J, the junction kept 9 bases outside the gene matches.